This TCR beta chain appears in the sequencing data of a study of blood T cells in healthy people across ages. Through a sample-barcoded 5' primer and a J-beta primer mix, a second PCR was run for roughly 6 to 12 cycles. Using its own MiXCR run on the 5' RACE reads, TCRdb lists one record per CDR3 protein. Here the sample spans more than 650,000 distinct CDR3 sequences, approximately 53% being singletons. The CDR3 extends over 15 amino acids. Germline V gene sequence: CDR1 LGHDT, CDR2 YNNKEL (reference sequence). V was pared by 5 bases and J by 5 bases, with 18 bases between. This TCR was recovered from an elderly man in good health. The sample comprised blood. This chain uses TRBV3-1 with TRBJ1-1; a possible D gene is TRBD1 (5 bases). For the CDR3, the DNA is TGTGCCAGCAGCTTCTTTGCGGGGGGAAGTACTGAAGCTTTCTTT. It codes for CASSFFAGGSTEAFF.